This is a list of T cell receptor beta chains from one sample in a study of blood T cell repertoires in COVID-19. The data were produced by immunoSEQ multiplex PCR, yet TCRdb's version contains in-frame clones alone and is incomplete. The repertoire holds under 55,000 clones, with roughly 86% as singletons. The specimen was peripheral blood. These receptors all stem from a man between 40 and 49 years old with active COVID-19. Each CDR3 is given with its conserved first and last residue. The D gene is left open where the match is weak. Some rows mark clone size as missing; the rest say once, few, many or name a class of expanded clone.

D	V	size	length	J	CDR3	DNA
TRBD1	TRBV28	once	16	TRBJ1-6	CASRPLSTGFDSPLHF	TGTGCCAGCAGACCACTCTCGACAGGGTTTGATTCACCCCTCCACTTT
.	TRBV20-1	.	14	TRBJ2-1	CSASFGLARNEQFF	TGCAGTGCTAGTTTCGGCCTAGCGAGAAATGAGCAGTTCTTC
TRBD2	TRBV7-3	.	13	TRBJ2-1	CASSPPGLTEQFF	TGTGCCAGCAGCCCGCCGGGACTAACTGAGCAGTTCTTC
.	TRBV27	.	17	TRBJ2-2	CASSSMGGAAWTGELFF	TGTGCCAGCAGCTCAATGGGGGGAGCAGCCTGGACCGGGGAGCTGTTTTTT
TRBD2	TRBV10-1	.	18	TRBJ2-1	CASISRAGVSSSYNEQFF	TGCGCCAGCATTTCCCGGGCGGGGGTTTCTAGCTCCTACAATGAGCAGTTCTTC
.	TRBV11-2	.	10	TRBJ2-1	CASSRNEQFF	TGTGCCAGCAGCCGTAATGAGCAGTTCTTC
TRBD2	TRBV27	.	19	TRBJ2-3	CASSLRGVAGGGGTDTQYF	TGTGCCAGCAGTTTAAGGGGAGTAGCGGGAGGAGGGGGCACAGATACGCAGTATTTT
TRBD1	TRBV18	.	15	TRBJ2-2	CASSLQGAGTGELFF	TGTGCCAGCTCTCTACAGGGGGCTGGCACCGGGGAGCTGTTTTTT
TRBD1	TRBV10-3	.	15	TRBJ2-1	CAISGDRAPYNEQFF	TGTGCCATCAGTGGCGACAGGGCCCCCTACAATGAGCAGTTCTTC
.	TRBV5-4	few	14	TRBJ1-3	CASSSGVSGNTIYF	TGTGCCAGCAGCTCAGGGGTTTCTGGAAACACCATATATTTT
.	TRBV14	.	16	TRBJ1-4	CASSQDLGGDSEKLFF	TGTGCCAGCAGCCAAGATTTAGGGGGTGATTCTGAAAAACTGTTTTTT
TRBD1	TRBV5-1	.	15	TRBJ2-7	CASRYNDREFYEQYF	TGCGCCAGCCGATACAACGACAGGGAATTTTACGAGCAGTACTTC
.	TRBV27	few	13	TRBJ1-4	CASSFSGFEKLFF	TGTGCCAGCAGTTTCTCAGGGTTTGAAAAACTGTTTTTT
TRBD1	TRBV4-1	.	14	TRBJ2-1	CASSQEGDRDEQFF	TGCGCCAGCAGCCAAGAGGGCGACAGGGATGAGCAGTTCTTC
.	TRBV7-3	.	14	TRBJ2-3	CASSLSPSTDTQYF	TGTGCCAGCAGCTTAAGTCCTAGCACAGATACGCAGTATTTT
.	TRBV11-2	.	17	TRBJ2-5	CASSSPTGAGVAETQYF	TGTGCCAGCAGCTCGCCTACGGGGGCGGGAGTCGCGGAGACCCAGTACTTC
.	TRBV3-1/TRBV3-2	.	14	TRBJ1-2	CASSQYESLYGYTF	TGTGCCAGCAGCCAATACGAGTCCCTCTATGGCTACACCTTC
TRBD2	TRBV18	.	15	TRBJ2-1	CASSLTSGSYNEQFF	TGTGCCAGCTCTCTGACTAGCGGCTCCTACAATGAGCAGTTCTTC
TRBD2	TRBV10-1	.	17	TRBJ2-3	CASSGGLAGLSTDTQYF	TGCGCCAGCAGTGGGGGACTAGCGGGTCTCAGCACAGATACGCAGTATTTT
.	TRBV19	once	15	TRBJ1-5	CASNPSGGRRQPQHF	TGTGCCAGTAACCCTTCCGGGGGGCGTCGTCAGCCCCAGCATTTT
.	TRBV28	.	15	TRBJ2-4	CASSLWGAGKNIQYF	TGTGCCAGCAGCCTATGGGGCGCAGGCAAAAACATTCAGTACTTC
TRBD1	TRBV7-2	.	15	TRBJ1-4	CASSPVTGQDEKLFF	TGTGCCAGCAGCCCAGTGACAGGGCAGGATGAAAAACTGTTTTTT
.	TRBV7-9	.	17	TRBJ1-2	CASSLGVTGARDYGYTF	TGTGCCAGCAGCTTAGGGGTGACAGGCGCCCGGGACTATGGCTACACCTTC
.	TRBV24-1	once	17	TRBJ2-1	CATSGRRGESSYNEQFF	TGTGCCACCAGTGGTCGCAGAGGCGAGAGCTCCTACAATGAGCAGTTCTTC
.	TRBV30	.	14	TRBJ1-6	CAWKREPYNSPLHF	TGTGCCTGGAAGAGGGAGCCCTATAATTCACCCCTCCACTTT
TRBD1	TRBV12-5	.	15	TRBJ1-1	CASGNSGTGAREAFF	TGTGCTAGTGGAAACTCCGGGACAGGGGCCCGAGAAGCTTTCTTT
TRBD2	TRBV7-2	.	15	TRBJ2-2	CASSSTSGPTGELFF	TGTGCCAGCAGCTCCACTAGCGGGCCCACCGGGGAGCTGTTTTTT
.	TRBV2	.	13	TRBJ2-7	CASSGPGPHEQYF	TGTGCCAGCAGCGGTCCAGGGCCTCACGAGCAGTACTTC